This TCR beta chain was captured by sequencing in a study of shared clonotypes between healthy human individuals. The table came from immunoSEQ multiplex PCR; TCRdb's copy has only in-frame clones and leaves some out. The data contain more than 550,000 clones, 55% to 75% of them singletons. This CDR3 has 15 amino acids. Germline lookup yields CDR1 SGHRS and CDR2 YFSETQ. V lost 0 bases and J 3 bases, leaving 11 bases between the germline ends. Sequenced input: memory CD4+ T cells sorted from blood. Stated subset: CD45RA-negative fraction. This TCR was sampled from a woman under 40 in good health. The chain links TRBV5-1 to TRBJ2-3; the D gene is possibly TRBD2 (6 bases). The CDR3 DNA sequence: TGCGCCAGCAGCTTGGGGGACTCCCGAACAGATACGCAGTATTTT. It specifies CASSLGDSRTDTQYF.